This T cell receptor beta chain originates from a study of beta chain features in type 1 diabetes (dated by TCRdb to the late 2010s). Regarding the complete study: Patients and healthy donors did not differ in mean age, gender distribution, total cell number or subset yield. A total of roughly 100 million sorted cells were examined across all samples, and the number of cells per subset was strongly correlated with RNA yield. The study compared TCRB repertoires of sorted circulating CD4+ T cell subsets between recently diagnosed type 1 diabetes patients and matched healthy donors. Whereas all 30 or so donors provided naive and central memory subsets, regulatory and stem cell-like memory subsets were isolated from just 8 patients and roughly 8 healthy donors.

Spanning cysteine to phenylalanine, the CDR3 consists of 13 amino acids. Only CDR3 DNA is held: 39 bases, read in frame from base 1. V lost 4 bases and J lost 1 base; the stretch between them is 7 bases long. CDR1 and CDR2, per the germline V gene, are SNHLY and FYNNEI. The entire isolated RNA was reverse transcribed using the High Capacity cDNA Reverse Transcription Kit, and thus expressed TCRB transcripts were sequenced. Naive, central memory and regulatory T cell samples underwent deep immunoSEQ sequencing, averaging around 3.7 million total reads per sample. After sorted cells were lysed in RLT buffer, RNA was extracted with DNase-treated RNeasy Micro or Mini kits, with the choice depending on cell number. Each cell subset was processed separately to prevent cross-contamination, with patient and healthy donor samples processed together. Using the immunoSEQ multiplex PCR, TCRB sequences were amplified from cDNA into 87-bp fragments spanning the CDR3 region. Amplicons were sequenced on the Illumina HiSeq platform. The paper's data handling went like this. Synthetic template baselines were used to correct PCR bias computationally, reads within Hamming distance 2 were collapsed, and singletons that could not be merged were discarded. Reads were aligned against IMGT so that V, D and J genes, CDR3 length and insertions or deletions at six rearrangement sites could be assigned. Clonotype counts were normalized to sorted cell number within each subset before computing true diversity and Gini coefficients with the tcR R package. The overlap coefficient, calculated on TCRB nucleotide sequences, was used to measure repertoire sharing. Here the immuneACCESS table is served through TCRdb, limited to in-frame sequences with V and J called. Missing clones are a known gap in these copies; in checked studies unresolved V genes cover under half, and the rest lacks a known reason. The V and J calls and clone size were taken over from that table, and D and trimming were inferred from the DNA. The sample table contains some 190,000 clones; only one count was recorded for about 7.8% of them. 0.94% of the sample lies in the top ten.

The study at large found these results: Shorter templates might be favored by PCR, yet because patient and control samples were amplified and corrected together, any such skew would affect both groups equally. The naive, central memory and regulatory TCRB repertoires appeared to resemble one another more closely among patients than among healthy donors. Patients with type 1 diabetes made fewer insertions and deleted more nucleotides at VDJ recombination sites, implying thymic rearrangement abnormalities. Because the HLA sub-analyses included only small numbers of individuals, any influence of HLA type on TCRB rearrangement was left unresolved. Type 1 diabetes patients showed a moderate but significant shortening of TCRB CDR3 length in all four CD4+ subsets. Because cDNA was sequenced instead of genomic DNA, highly expressing activated cells could be over-represented, though the groups showed no difference in activation or CD3 levels.

This clone was seen more than once but under ten times. Its antigen remains unidentified. No much larger clone exists at a distance of one base, and base qualities are not known. From each donor, a single peripheral blood sample of around 0.12 L on average was drawn into heparinised tubes. Using a panel that included CD45RO, CCR7, CD25, CD127, CD95 and CD27, naive, central memory, regulatory and stem cell-like memory CD4+ T cells were sorted on a BD FACSAria II. All sorted populations exceeded 95% purity. PBMCs were separated immediately by Lymphoprep density gradient centrifugation and were stained directly, without being cultured. Samples were stained and sorted in pairs, with one healthy donor and one patient per experiment, so that batch effects were minimized.

The chain employs TRBV2 and TRBJ1-1; the D gene remains uncertain. Sequences were obtained from central memory CD4+ T cells from blood. This clonotype was obtained from a middle-aged woman with type 1 diabetes. The CDR3 region: CASSGLPNTEAFF. The DNA sequence is given as TGTGCCAGCAGTGGACTCCCGAACACTGAAGCTTTCTTT.